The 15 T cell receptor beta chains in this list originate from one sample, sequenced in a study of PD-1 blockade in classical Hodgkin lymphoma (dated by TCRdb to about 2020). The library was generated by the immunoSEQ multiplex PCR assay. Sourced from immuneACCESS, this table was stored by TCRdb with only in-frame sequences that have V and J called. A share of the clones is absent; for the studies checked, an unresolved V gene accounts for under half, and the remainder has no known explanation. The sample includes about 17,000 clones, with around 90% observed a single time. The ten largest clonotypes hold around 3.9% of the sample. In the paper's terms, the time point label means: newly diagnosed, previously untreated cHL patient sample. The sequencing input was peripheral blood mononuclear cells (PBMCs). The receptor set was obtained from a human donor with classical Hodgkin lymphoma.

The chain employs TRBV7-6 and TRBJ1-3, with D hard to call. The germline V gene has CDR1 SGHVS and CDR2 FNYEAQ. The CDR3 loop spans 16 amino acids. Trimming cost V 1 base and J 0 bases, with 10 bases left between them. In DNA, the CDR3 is TGTGCCAGCAGCTTAGGGGGTGAGGTCTCTGGAAACACCATATATTTT. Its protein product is CASSLGGEVSGNTIYF. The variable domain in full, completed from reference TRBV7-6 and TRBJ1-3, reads GAGVSQSPRYKVTKRGQDVALRCDPISGHVSLYWYRQALGQGPEFLTYFNYEAQQDKSGLPNDRFSAERPEGSISTLTIQRTEQRDSAMYRCASSLGGEVSGNTIYFGEGSWLTVV.

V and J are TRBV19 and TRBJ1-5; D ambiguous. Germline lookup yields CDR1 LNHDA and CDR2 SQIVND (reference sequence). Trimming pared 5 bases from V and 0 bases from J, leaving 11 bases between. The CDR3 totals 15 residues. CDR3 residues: CASSLRGSSNQPQHF. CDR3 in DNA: TGTGCCAGTAGTCTTCGAGGGAGTAGCAATCAGCCCCAGCATTTT.

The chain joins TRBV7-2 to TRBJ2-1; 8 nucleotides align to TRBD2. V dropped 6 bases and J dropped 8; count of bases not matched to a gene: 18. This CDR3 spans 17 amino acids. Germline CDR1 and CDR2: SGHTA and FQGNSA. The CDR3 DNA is TGTGCCAGCAGTTTGGGCCCGGGAGGGCCTGAAGTCGATGAGCAGTTCTTC. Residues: CASSLGPGGPEVDEQFF.

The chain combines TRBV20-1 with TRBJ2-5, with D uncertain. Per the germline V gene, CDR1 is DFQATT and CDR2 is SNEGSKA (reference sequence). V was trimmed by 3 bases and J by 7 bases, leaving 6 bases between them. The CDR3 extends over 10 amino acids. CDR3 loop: CSASSWTQYF. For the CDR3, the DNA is TGCAGTGCTAGTAGCTGGACCCAGTACTTC.

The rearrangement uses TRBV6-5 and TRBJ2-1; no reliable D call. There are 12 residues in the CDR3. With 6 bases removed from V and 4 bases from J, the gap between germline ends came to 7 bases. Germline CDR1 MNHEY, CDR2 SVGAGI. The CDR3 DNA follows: TGTGCCAGCAGGAAGACATACAATGAGCAGTTCTTC. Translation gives CASRKTYNEQFF.

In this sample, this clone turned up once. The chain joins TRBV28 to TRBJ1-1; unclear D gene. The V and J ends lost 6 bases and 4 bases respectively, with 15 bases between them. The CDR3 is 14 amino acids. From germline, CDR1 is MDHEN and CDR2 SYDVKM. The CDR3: CASRLPGLGTEAFF. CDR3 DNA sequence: TGTGCCAGCAGACTGCCAGGATTGGGCACTGAAGCTTTCTTT.

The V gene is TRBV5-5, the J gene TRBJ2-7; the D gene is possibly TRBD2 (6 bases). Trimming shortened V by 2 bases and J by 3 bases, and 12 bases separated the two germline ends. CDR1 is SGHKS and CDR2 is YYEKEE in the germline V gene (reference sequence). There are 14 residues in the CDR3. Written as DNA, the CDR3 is TGTGCCAGCAGCTTCTTGGCGGGGAGCTACGAGCAGTACTTC. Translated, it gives CASSFLAGSYEQYF. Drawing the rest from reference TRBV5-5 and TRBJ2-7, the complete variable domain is DAGVTQSPTHLIKTRGQQVTLRCSPISGHKSVSWYQQVLGQGPQFIFQYYEKEERGRGNFPDRFSARQFPNYSSELNVNALLLGDSALYLCASSFLAGSYEQYFGPGTRLTVT.

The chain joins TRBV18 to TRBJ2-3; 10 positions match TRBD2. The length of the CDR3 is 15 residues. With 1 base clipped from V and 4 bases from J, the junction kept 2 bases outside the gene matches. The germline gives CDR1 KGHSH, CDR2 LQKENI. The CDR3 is CASSPLAGGADTQYF. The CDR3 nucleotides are TGTGCCAGCTCACCACTAGCGGGAGGAGCAGATACGCAGTATTTT.

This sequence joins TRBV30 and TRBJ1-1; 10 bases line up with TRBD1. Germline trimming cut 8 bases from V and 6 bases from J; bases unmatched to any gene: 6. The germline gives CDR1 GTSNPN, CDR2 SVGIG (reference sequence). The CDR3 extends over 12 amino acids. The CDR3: CAGTGAAAEAFF. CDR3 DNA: TGTGCCGGGACAGGGGCCGCGGCTGAAGCTTTCTTT.

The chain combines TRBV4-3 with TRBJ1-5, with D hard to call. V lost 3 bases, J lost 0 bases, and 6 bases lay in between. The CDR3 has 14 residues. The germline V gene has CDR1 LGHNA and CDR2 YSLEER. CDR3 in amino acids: CASSQAYSNQPQHF. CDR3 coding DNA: TGCGCCAGCAGCCAGGCCTATAGCAATCAGCCCCAGCATTTT.

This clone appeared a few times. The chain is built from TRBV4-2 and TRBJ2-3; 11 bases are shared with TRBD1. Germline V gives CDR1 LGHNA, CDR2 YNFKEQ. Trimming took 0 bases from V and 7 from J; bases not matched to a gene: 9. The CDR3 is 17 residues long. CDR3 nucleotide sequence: TGTGCCAGCAGCCAAGACCCGGGGGACAGGGGGGCAAATACGCAGTATTTT. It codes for CASSQDPGDRGANTQYF.

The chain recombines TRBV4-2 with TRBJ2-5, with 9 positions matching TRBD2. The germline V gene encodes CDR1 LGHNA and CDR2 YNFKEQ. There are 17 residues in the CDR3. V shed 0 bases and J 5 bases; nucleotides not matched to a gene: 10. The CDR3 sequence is CASSQDFAGGHRETQYF. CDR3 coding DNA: TGTGCCAGCAGCCAAGATTTCGCGGGAGGGCATCGTGAGACCCAGTACTTC.

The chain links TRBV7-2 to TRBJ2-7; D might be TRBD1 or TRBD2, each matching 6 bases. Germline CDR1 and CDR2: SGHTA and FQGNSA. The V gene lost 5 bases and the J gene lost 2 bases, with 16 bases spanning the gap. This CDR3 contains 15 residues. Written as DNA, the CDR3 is TGTGCCAGCAGCCAGGGGAGGACAGCCCCCTACGAGCAGTACTTC. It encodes CASSQGRTAPYEQYF.

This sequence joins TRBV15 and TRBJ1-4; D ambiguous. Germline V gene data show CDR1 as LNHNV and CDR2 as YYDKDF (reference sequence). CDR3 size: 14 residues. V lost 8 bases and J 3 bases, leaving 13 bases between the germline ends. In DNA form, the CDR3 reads TGTGCCACCGGGAAGGGTTTGTCTAATGAAAAACTGTTTTTT. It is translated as CATGKGLSNEKLFF.

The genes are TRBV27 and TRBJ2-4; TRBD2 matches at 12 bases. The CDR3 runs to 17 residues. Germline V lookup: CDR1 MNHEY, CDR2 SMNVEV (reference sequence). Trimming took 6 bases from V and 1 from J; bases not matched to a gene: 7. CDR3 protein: CASSPTSGSHAKNIQYF. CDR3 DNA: TGTGCCAGCAGCCCGACTAGCGGGAGCCACGCCAAAAACATTCAGTACTTC.